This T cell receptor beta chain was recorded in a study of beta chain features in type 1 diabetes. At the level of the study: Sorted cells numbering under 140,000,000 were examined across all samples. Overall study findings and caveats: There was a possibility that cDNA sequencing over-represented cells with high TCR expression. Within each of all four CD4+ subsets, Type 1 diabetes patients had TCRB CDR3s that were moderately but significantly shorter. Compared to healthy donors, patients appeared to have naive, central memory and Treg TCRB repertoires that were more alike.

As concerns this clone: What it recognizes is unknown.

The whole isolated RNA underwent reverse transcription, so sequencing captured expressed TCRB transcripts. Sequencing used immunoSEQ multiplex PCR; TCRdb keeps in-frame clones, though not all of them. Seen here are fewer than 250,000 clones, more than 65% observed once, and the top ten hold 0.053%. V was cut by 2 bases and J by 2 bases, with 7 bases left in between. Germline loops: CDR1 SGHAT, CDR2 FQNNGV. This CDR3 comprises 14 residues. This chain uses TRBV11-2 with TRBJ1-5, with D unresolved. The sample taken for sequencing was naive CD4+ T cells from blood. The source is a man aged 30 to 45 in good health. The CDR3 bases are TGTGCCAGCAGCTTAACTGGGGGCAATCAGCCCCAGCATTTT. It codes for CASSLTGGNQPQHF.